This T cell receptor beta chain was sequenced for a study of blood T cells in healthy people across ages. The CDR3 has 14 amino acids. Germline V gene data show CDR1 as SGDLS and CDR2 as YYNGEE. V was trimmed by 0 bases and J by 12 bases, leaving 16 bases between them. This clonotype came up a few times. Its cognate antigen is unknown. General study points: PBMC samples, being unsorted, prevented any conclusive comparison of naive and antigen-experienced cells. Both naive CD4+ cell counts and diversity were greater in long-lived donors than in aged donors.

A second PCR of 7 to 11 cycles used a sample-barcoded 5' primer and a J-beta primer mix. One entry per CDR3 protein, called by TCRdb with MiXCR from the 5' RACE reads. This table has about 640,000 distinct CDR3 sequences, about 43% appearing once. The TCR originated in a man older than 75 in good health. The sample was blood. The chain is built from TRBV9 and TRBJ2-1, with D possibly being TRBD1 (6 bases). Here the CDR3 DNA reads TGTGCCAGCAGCGTAGAATGGACAGCCGAGGGGCAGTTCTTC. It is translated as CASSVEWTAEGQFF.